The next 9 T cell receptor beta chains were all read from a single sample in a study of immune evolution from preneoplasia to lung adenocarcinoma (dated by TCRdb to the early 2020s). Library creation used the immunoSEQ multiplex PCR assay. TCRdb obtained this table from immuneACCESS and retained in-frame rearrangements with V and J assigned. These tables miss some clones; where compared with another copy, unresolved V genes account for less than half of the shortfall, and the remainder is unexplained. This sample has about 2,000 clones in its table, and approximately 83% of those were observed once. The ten most abundant clones make up approximately 10% of the sample. The specimen sequenced was FFPE adjacent normal lung tissue. The receptors were sampled from a person aged 70 to 85 with lung adenocarcinoma.

This chain uses TRBV27 with TRBJ2-2; possible D gene TRBD2, 6 bases. This CDR3 is 15 amino acids long. Trimming removed 8 bases from V and 6 bases from J, with 19 bases in between. In germline, CDR1 is MNHEY, CDR2 SMNVEV (reference sequence). The CDR3 sequence is CASGPDLIAAGELFF. The CDR3, as DNA: TGTGCCAGCGGACCCGACTTAATAGCGGCCGGGGAGCTGTTTTTT.

This chain links TRBV19 with TRBJ2-7, with 10 bases that match TRBD1. The CDR3 sequence is 14 residues long. The junction had 2 bases not matched to a gene; V was cut back by 3 bases and J by 3 bases. The germline CDR1 and CDR2 sequences are LNHDA and SQIVND (reference sequence). The CDR3 protein is CASSIRTGGYEQYF. CDR3 nucleotide sequence: TGTGCCAGTAGTATTAGGACAGGGGGCTACGAGCAGTACTTC.

The chain combines TRBV2 with TRBJ2-7; maybe TRBD1 (6 bases). Germline V CDR1 and CDR2: SNHLY, FYNNEI. Trimming stripped 5 bases from V and 1 base from J, with 9 bases between. This CDR3 contains 13 residues. The CDR3 loop reads CASSHRESYEQYF. The CDR3 nucleotides are TGTGCCAGCAGTCACAGGGAATCCTACGAGCAGTACTTC.

The CDR3 loop reads CATAGDTGGNQPQHF. CDR3 sequence (DNA): TGTGCCACCGCGGGGGATACAGGGGGAAATCAGCCCCAGCATTTT. V is TRBV15 and J is TRBJ1-5; 8 positions agree with TRBD1. The germline gives CDR1 LNHNV, CDR2 YYDKDF (reference sequence). This CDR3 is built from 15 residues. V shed 8 bases and J 4 bases; nucleotides not matched to a gene: 10.

V gene TRBV27 combines with J gene TRBJ2-7; 8 bases line up with TRBD2. The CDR3 has 15 residues. Germline-derived CDR1 and CDR2 are MNHEY and SMNVEV (reference sequence). V dropped 5 bases and J dropped 0; count of bases not matched to a gene: 6. The CDR3 DNA reads as TGTGCCAGCAGTCATCTAGCGGGTAGCTCCTACGAGCAGTACTTC. This translates into CASSHLAGSSYEQYF.

This rearrangement joins TRBV2 to TRBJ1-6, with D perhaps matching TRBD1 (6 bases). The length of the CDR3 is 14 residues. Trimming shortened V by 4 bases and J by 7 bases, and 11 bases separated the two germline ends. Germline V CDR1 and CDR2: SNHLY, FYNNEI. The CDR3 nucleotides are TGTGCCAGCAGTGTAACCGGGGGCAATTCACCCCTCCACTTT. Amino acids: CASSVTGGNSPLHF.

J is TRBJ2-5 and V is TRBV11-2; D is ambiguous. The CDR3 totals 14 residues. The V gene lost 2 bases and the J gene lost 2 bases, with 9 bases spanning the gap. Germline values: CDR1 SGHAT, CDR2 FQNNGV. For the CDR3, the DNA is TGTGCCAGCAGCTTAAGTCGAGTTCAAGAGACCCAGTACTTC. It translates to CASSLSRVQETQYF.

The chain uses TRBV5-1 and TRBJ1-2; D call uncertain. Per germline, CDR1 SGHRS and CDR2 YFSETQ. This CDR3 spans 13 amino acids. Trimming took 0 bases from V and 7 from J, leaving 10 bases between them. The CDR3 sequence is CASSLETPFGYTF. The CDR3 nucleotides read TGCGCCAGCAGCTTGGAGACGCCGTTTGGCTACACCTTC.

V usage is TRBV18 and J usage is TRBJ1-1; D is undetermined. The V gene's germline CDR1 is KGHSH and CDR2 LQKENI. Trimming left V 2 bases short and J 1 base short, with 8 bases between. This CDR3 spans 14 amino acids. The CDR3 sequence: CASSPNPGNTEAFF. The CDR3 bases are TGTGCCAGCTCACCAAACCCCGGGAACACTGAAGCTTTCTTT.